What follows are 23 T cell receptor beta chains derived from one specimen sequenced in a study of glioma-infiltrating T cells after dendritic cell vaccination. Described time point: after dendritic cell vaccination, including at tumor progression/relapse. TCRdb's copy holds only in-frame clones and misses some; the assay was immunoSEQ multiplex PCR. This sample has about 65,000 clones; about 89% occur once, and the top ten carry around 10%. The source was blood, collected after dendritic cell vaccination. The receptors stem from a human donor with glioblastoma.

This chain links TRBV4-3 with TRBJ2-7; 8 bases map to TRBD2. V shed 3 bases, J shed 6 bases, and the junction held 10 bases outside the gene matches. The CDR3 contains 15 residues. Germline V lookup: CDR1 LGHNA, CDR2 YSLEER. The CDR3 reads CASSHTSGRGLEQYF. DNA for the CDR3: TGCGCCAGCAGCCATACCAGCGGGAGAGGTCTCGAGCAGTACTTC.

The rearrangement links TRBV9 to TRBJ2-6; D may be TRBD1 (5 bases). The length of the CDR3 is 20 residues. Germline assignment: CDR1 SGDLS and CDR2 YYNGEE. Trimming removed 0 bases at V and 1 base at J, with 20 bases between. CDR3 region: CASSVGNPTAGISGANVLTF. DNA for the CDR3: TGTGCCAGCAGCGTAGGTAACCCAACCGCAGGGATTTCTGGGGCCAACGTCCTGACTTTC.

This clone occurred once. The chain joins TRBV16 to TRBJ2-6, with D hard to call. V lost 9 bases to trimming and J lost 0 bases, with 9 bases between them. The CDR3 covers 14 residues. CDR1 and CDR2 (germline): KGHSY, FQNENV. CDR3: CASSKHSGANVLTF. The CDR3 DNA follows: TGTGCCAGTTCTAAGCACTCTGGGGCCAACGTCCTGACTTTC.

The chain combines TRBV25-1 with TRBJ1-3, with D possibly TRBD1 on 5 matching bases. Germline lookup yields CDR1 MGHDK and CDR2 SYGVNS. The V end lost 8 bases, the J end lost 2 bases, and 10 bases lay between the germline ends. CDR3 size: 13 residues. The CDR3 DNA reads TGTGCCAGCTGGGGGGGAACTGGAAACACCATATATTTT. It codes for CASWGGTGNTIYF.

The CDR3 nucleotides read TGTGCCAGCAGCACGCGGGGGGGAACCGCGTGGTCCTACAATGAGCAGTTCTTC. Translating gives CASSTRGGTAWSYNEQFF. The chain recombines TRBV7-2 with TRBJ2-1, with TRBD2 matching 9 bases. The CDR3 runs 18 residues. The germline gives CDR1 SGHTA, CDR2 FQGNSA. V dropped 5 bases and J dropped 1; count of bases not matched to a gene: 12.

This clone was seen just once. This chain joins TRBV5-4 and TRBJ2-3; 9 bases match TRBD2. The CDR3 consists of 17 residues. CDR1 is SGHNT, CDR2 YYREEE, per germline (reference sequence). With 3 bases clipped from V and 4 bases from J, the junction kept 12 bases outside the gene matches. In DNA, the CDR3 is TGTGCCAGCAGCTCGTACTCGCGGGGGGGCGGGCCAGATACGCAGTATTTT. Translated, it gives CASSSYSRGGGPDTQYF.

The chain has TRBV7-9 and TRBJ1-3; TRBD1 is a possible D gene (6 bases). CDR1 is SEHNR and CDR2 is FQNEAQ in the germline V gene (reference sequence). The V end lost 3 bases, the J end lost 7 bases, and 16 bases lay between the germline ends. The length of the CDR3 is 15 residues. The CDR3 coding sequence is TGTGCCAGCAGCTTGGACTGGGGGACATTGAACACCATATATTTT. Translation gives CASSLDWGTLNTIYF.

The chain joins TRBV27 to TRBJ2-5; TRBD1 agrees at 7 bases. Germline lookup yields CDR1 MNHEY and CDR2 SMNVEV (reference sequence). The J segment lost 5 bases and the V segment lost 4 bases, leaving 22 bases of the junction unmatched. The CDR3 has 19 residues. CDR3 residues: CASSSGRGQSRVGRETQYF. The DNA of the CDR3 is TGTGCCAGCAGTTCCGGACGGGGACAGAGCCGGGTCGGACGCGAGACCCAGTACTTC.

The CDR3 here is CASSLEGRGSGNTIYF. The DNA for the CDR3 is TGTGCCAGCAGCTTAGAGGGCAGGGGCTCTGGAAACACCATATATTTT. This sequence joins TRBV7-9 and TRBJ1-3; TRBD1 might be the D (6 bases). Per germline, CDR1 SEHNR and CDR2 FQNEAQ (reference sequence). The CDR3 is 16 residues long. V lost 1 base and J lost 0, with 10 bases in between.

This chain uses TRBV15 with TRBJ1-1; D perhaps matches TRBD1 (5 bases). This CDR3 comprises 15 residues. V was pared by 0 bases and J by 4 bases, with 12 bases between. Germline assignment: CDR1 LNHNV and CDR2 YYDKDF (reference sequence). This chain's CDR3 is CATSREGEEGTEAFF. CDR3 nucleotide sequence: TGTGCCACCAGCAGAGAGGGGGAGGAGGGCACTGAAGCTTTCTTT.

The chain joins TRBV18 to TRBJ1-2; 10 bases line up with TRBD1. The CDR3 runs to 16 residues. With V trimmed by 3 bases and J by 6 bases, 10 bases remained unmatched. Germline CDR1 KGHSH, CDR2 LQKENI. CDR3 bases: TGTGCCAGCTCACCGACTTATGGACAGGGGGGAAATGGCTACACCTTC. It is translated as CASSPTYGQGGNGYTF.

The genes are TRBV6-5 and TRBJ1-2; D ambiguous. The CDR3 consists of 16 residues. Germline assignment: CDR1 MNHEY and CDR2 SVGAGI. Trimming removed 0 bases from V and 7 bases from J, with 18 bases in between. CDR3 amino acids: CASSYSAVGSSGGYTF. The DNA of the CDR3 is TGTGCCAGCAGTTACTCGGCTGTCGGATCATCGGGTGGCTACACCTTC.

This rearrangement joins TRBV18 to TRBJ1-2, with D possibly TRBD1 on 5 matching bases. Trimming stripped 1 base from V and 3 bases from J, with 12 bases between. The germline gives CDR1 KGHSH, CDR2 LQKENI. The CDR3 loop spans 15 amino acids. The CDR3 DNA follows: TGTGCCAGCTCACCACAGTCCAGGGTTGACTATGGCTACACCTTC. This encodes CASSPQSRVDYGYTF.

V and J are TRBV18 and TRBJ1-2; TRBD1 aligns across 8 bases. CDR1 and CDR2 from the germline V gene are KGHSH and LQKENI. CDR3 length: 13 residues. Losses at the gene ends were 2 bases for V and 4 bases for J; bases not matched to a gene: 0. CDR3 nucleotide sequence: TGTGCCAGCTCACCAGGGACAGGCTATGGCTACACCTTC. It is translated as CASSPGTGYGYTF.

A single count supports this clone. Other nucleotide sequences in the sample specify the same CDR3. The chain employs TRBV5-6 and TRBJ1-5, with D unclear. The length of the CDR3 is 15 residues. Germline CDR1 reads SGHDT; CDR2 reads YYEEEE. Trimming stripped 2 bases from V and 0 bases from J, with 9 bases between. The CDR3 DNA reads TGTGCCAGCAGCTTAGGCGGCTATAGCAATCAGCCCCAGCATTTT. Protein product: CASSLGGYSNQPQHF.

The CDR3 bases are TGTGCCAGCAGCTTCGGGACAGGGACCCACGAGCAGTACTTC. Protein sequence: CASSFGTGTHEQYF. The chain employs TRBV5-4 and TRBJ2-7; 9 nucleotides line up with TRBD1. The CDR3 loop spans 14 amino acids. Per germline, CDR1 SGHNT and CDR2 YYREEE (reference sequence). J was trimmed by 5 bases and V by 2 bases; bases with no gene match: 5.

This chain uses TRBV7-2 with TRBJ2-5; tentative D call: TRBD1 (6 bases). This CDR3 region has 15 residues. Trimming cost V 1 base and J 5 bases, with 14 bases left between them. Germline V gene lookup returns CDR1 SGHTA and CDR2 FQGNSA. In DNA form, the CDR3 reads TGTGCCAGCAGCTTAGTATCAGGGGCTGCGGAGACCCAGTACTTC. Encoded protein: CASSLVSGAAETQYF.

Points on this clone: Within the sample, other DNA sequences also encode this same CDR3. The rearrangement uses TRBV6-5 and TRBJ1-1, with D possibly being TRBD1 (6 bases). Trimming cost V 0 bases and J 2 bases, with 10 bases left between them. CDR3 length equals 15 residues. The germline V gene has CDR1 MNHEY and CDR2 SVGAGI. The DNA for the CDR3 is TGTGCCAGCAGTTACTCGACAGGTCAAAACACTGAAGCTTTCTTT. It encodes CASSYSTGQNTEAFF.

The V gene is TRBV7-2, the J gene TRBJ2-7; tentative D call: TRBD1 (5 bases). The V and J ends lost 3 bases and 0 bases respectively, with 15 bases between them. Per germline, CDR1 SGHTA and CDR2 FQGNSA. The CDR3 totals 16 residues. In DNA, the CDR3 is TGTGCCAGCAGCTTCCAAGCAGGGATGAGCTCCTACGAGCAGTACTTC. Translated: CASSFQAGMSSYEQYF. Full variable domain (missing parts from reference TRBV7-2 and TRBJ2-7): GAGVSQSPSNKVTEKGKDVELRCDPISGHTALYWYRQSLGQGLEFLIYFQGNSAPDKSGLPSDRFSAERTGGSVSTLTIQRTQQEDSAVYLCASSFQAGMSSYEQYFGPGTRLTVT.

The sample holds a few counts of this clone. The gene calls are TRBV19 and TRBJ2-7; 7 bases fit TRBD2. J lost 2 bases, V lost 3 bases, and 7 bases had no gene match. In germline, CDR1 is LNHDA, CDR2 SQIVND (reference sequence). CDR3 length equals 15 residues. CDR3 loop: CASSMVLADPYEQYF. DNA for the CDR3: TGTGCCAGTAGTATGGTTCTAGCGGATCCCTACGAGCAGTACTTC.

The V gene is TRBV18, the J gene TRBJ2-1; a weak D match, TRBD1 (5 bases). Germline V gives CDR1 KGHSH, CDR2 LQKENI. With 5 bases removed from V and 3 bases from J, the gap between germline ends came to 11 bases. The CDR3 contains 14 residues. The CDR3 protein is CASSFRQSYNEQFF. CDR3 bases: TGTGCCAGCTCATTCCGACAGAGCTACAATGAGCAGTTCTTC.

CDR3 in DNA: TGTGCAACCGGAGGCACGGGAGTTTTCGTTACGCAGTATTTT. Translating it yields CATGGTGVFVTQYF. The chain carries TRBV6-5 and TRBJ2-3, with a weak D call TRBD2 (6 bases). In germline, CDR1 is MNHEY, CDR2 SVGAGI. This CDR3 is built from 14 residues.

The CDR3 reads CASSQGRPGNTGELFF. The DNA for the CDR3 is TGCGCCAGCAGCCAAGGTCGCCCAGGGAACACCGGGGAGCTGTTTTTT. The chain employs TRBV4-3 and TRBJ2-2; D is ambiguous. Looked up from germline, CDR1 is LGHNA and CDR2 is YSLEER. The CDR3 consists of 16 residues. Deletions cut 1 base from V and 1 base from J, with 10 bases between.